The rows below give T cell receptor beta chains drawn from one sample of a study of technical replicates of blood from several donors. Method: immunoSEQ multiplex PCR; TCRdb's copy keeps in-frame clones and lacks some. The table shows approximately 100,000 clones, with around 96% occurring only once. The sequenced sample consisted of T cells isolated from PBMCs. These receptors all come from a human donor in good health. Both conserved end residues are part of each CDR3. Fields, in order: clone size, D gene, J gene, V gene, CDR3 protein, CDR3 DNA. D genes are given only for firm matches. Rows give clone size only sometimes, using once, few, many, or a class for an expanded clone.

>NA|TRBD2|TRBJ2-1|TRBV29-1
CSGRLAGKDNEQFF
TGCAGCGGCAGACTAGCGGGTAAGGACAATGAGCAGTTCTTC
>NA|TRBD1|TRBJ2-7|TRBV19
CASSPEAQGDEQYF
TGTGCCAGCTCGCCTGAGGCCCAGGGGGACGAGCAGTACTTC
>NA|NA|TRBJ1-1|TRBV7-2
CASSWQVEAFF
TGTGCCAGCAGCTGGCAAGTTGAAGCTTTCTTT
>NA|NA|TRBJ1-1|TRBV6-5
CASSYARGGPEAFF
TGTGCCAGCAGTTACGCTCGTGGGGGCCCTGAAGCTTTCTTT
>once|NA|TRBJ1-1|TRBV11-3
CASSSQMNTEAFF
TGTGCCAGCAGCTCCCAGATGAACACTGAAGCTTTCTTT
>NA|NA|TRBJ2-3|TRBV6-6
CASSPAGAGTQYF
TGTGCCAGCAGCCCCGCAGGGGCCGGTACGCAGTATTTT
>NA|NA|TRBJ2-7|TRBV10-1
CASQILRGMIYEQYF
TGCGCCAGTCAGATACTTCGGGGGATGATCTACGAGCAGTACTTC
>NA|NA|TRBJ2-3|TRBV27
CASNYQGSTDTQYF
TGTGCCAGCAATTACCAGGGCAGCACAGATACGCAGTATTTT
>once|TRBD2|TRBJ2-7|TRBV28
CASSLGAGGAYEQYF
TGTGCCAGCAGTTTGGGGGCGGGAGGGGCCTACGAGCAGTACTTC
>NA|TRBD2|TRBJ2-3|TRBV10-3
CAISESSSGSGDTQYF
TGTGCCATCAGTGAGTCGAGTAGCGGGAGTGGAGATACGCAGTATTTT
>NA|NA|TRBJ2-7|TRBV5-1
CASSLDEGLGYEQYF
TGCGCCAGCAGCTTGGATGAGGGATTGGGCTACGAGCAGTACTTC
>NA|TRBD1|TRBJ2-5|TRBV10-2
CASSSNRGQETQYF
TGCGCCAGCAGTTCTAACAGGGGACAAGAGACCCAGTACTTC
>NA|TRBD2|TRBJ2-5|TRBV14
CASSPRLAWRYQETQYF
TGTGCCAGCAGCCCTAGACTAGCTTGGAGGTATCAAGAGACCCAGTACTTC
>NA|TRBD2|TRBJ2-1|TRBV5-1
CASRGGGGAYNEQFF
TGCGCCAGCAGAGGCGGCGGGGGGGCTTACAATGAGCAGTTCTTC
>NA|NA|TRBJ2-5|TRBV5-6
CASSLYEGGGNYF
TGTGCCAGCAGCTTGTACGAAGGGGGCGGGAATTACTTC
>NA|TRBD1|TRBJ2-7|TRBV6-6
CASSLTGQPYEQYF
TGTGCCAGCAGCCTGACGGGACAGCCCTACGAGCAGTACTTC
>NA|NA|TRBJ2-5|TRBV29-1
CSVERRETQYF
TGCAGCGTTGAACGGAGGGAGACCCAGTACTTC
>NA|NA|TRBJ2-1|TRBV19
CASSSGESSYNEQFF
TGTGCCAGTAGTAGCGGGGAAAGCTCCTACAATGAGCAGTTCTTC
>once|TRBD2|TRBJ2-5|TRBV19
CASSILAGGPGETQYF
TGTGCCAGTAGTATTCTAGCGGGAGGGCCGGGAGAGACCCAGTACTTC
>NA|NA|TRBJ1-5|TRBV7-4
CASSPPCRKDSNQPQHF
TGTGCCAGCAGCCCTCCGTGCAGAAAAGATAGCAATCAGCCCCAGCATTTT
>NA|NA|TRBJ1-1|TRBV5-1
CASRREGVGTEAFF
TGCGCCAGCAGACGCGAAGGGGTGGGCACTGAAGCTTTCTTT
>NA|TRBD2|TRBJ2-1|TRBV19
CASSILGLYNEQFF
TGTGCCAGTAGTATTTTGGGACTATACAATGAGCAGTTCTTC
>NA|NA|TRBJ1-2|TRBV4-1
CASSQESPLRSYYGYTF
TGCGCCAGCAGCCAAGAGTCCCCGCTAAGGAGTTACTATGGCTACACCTTC
>NA|NA|TRBJ2-1|TRBV27
CASSLPLDTEQFF
TGTGCCAGCAGTTTACCCCTAGATACTGAGCAGTTCTTC
>NA|TRBD1|TRBJ2-3|TRBV6-1
CASSERGTGASTDTQYF
TGTGCCAGCAGTGAAAGGGGGACAGGGGCTAGCACAGATACGCAGTATTTT
>NA|NA|TRBJ1-1|TRBV27
CASSLKARSSEAFF
TGTGCCAGCAGTTTAAAAGCTAGGAGTTCTGAAGCTTTCTTT